This T cell receptor beta chain was captured in a study of T cells in Graves' hyperthyroidism and ophthalmopathy. The study, taken as a whole, reports: Stable hyperthyroidism and ophthalmopathy were separated using 13 V-J signatures.

Regions amplified from RNA transcripts were the TCR beta CDR3 regions. The HTBI primer set served for first-round RT-PCR of the TCR CDR3. TCRdb reprocessed the multiplex PCR reads with MiXCR, giving one entry per CDR3 protein. The sample has around 300,000 distinct CDR3 sequences, roughly an eighth seen once. The CDR3 has 16 residues. Germline V lookup: CDR1 MNHEY, CDR2 SMNVEV (reference sequence). The junction had 5 bases not matched to a gene; V was cut back by 5 bases and J by 0 bases. Patients aged 18 to 65 had newly diagnosed hyperthyroidism that had lasted under 2 months. Clinical symptoms, serum thyroxine, TRAb, thyroid ultrasound and orbital computed tomography informed diagnoses. A note on this clonotype: Its target is unknown.

Sequenced material: blood. This clonotype was sampled from a woman in her thirties or forties with Graves' hyperthyroidism. The V call is TRBV27, the J call TRBJ2-2, with TRBD1 matching over 8 bases. The CDR3 nucleotides are TGTGCCAGCAGTCCTTGGACAGGGCCGAACACCGGGGAGCTGTTTTTT. It specifies CASSPWTGPNTGELFF.